This TCR beta chain appears in the sequencing data of a study of cytomegalovirus exposure and HLA in healthy donors (TCRdb year 2017). Looking at the study overall: An earlier analysis of roughly 610 of the donors reported 250 to 350 Gb of sequence data and roughly 120 million unique TCR beta sequences obtained from around 180 million T cells. Around 320 gigabases of sequencing data and approximately 85 million unique TCR sequences were included in an early release covering 500 to 750 HLA-typed donors. Of the roughly 400 genotyped donors, over 65% fell in the genetic ancestry cluster associated with self-reported Caucasian donors. The study aimed to test whether cataloging public T cell receptors could reveal signatures of past pathogen exposure. Using immunosequencing, the study profiled T cell repertoires from roughly 650 subjects and related those repertoires to cytomegalovirus serostatus. In addition to the first cohort of 500 to 850 subjects, a separate validation cohort of 100 to 150 different subjects was used. To predict cytomegalovirus infection status, the study brought together high-throughput TCR immunosequencing, statistical association of individual TCRs with disease status, and machine learning. In a later analysis, previously published TCR beta repertoires from several hundred donors were re-analyzed and high-resolution HLA genotyping was added so that TCR occurrence patterns could be studied. Rather than drawing on any new phenotypic data, the later analysis identified candidate immune exposures from TCR beta sequences and the way those sequences occurred across donors. An earlier analysis of several hundred of the donors applied high-throughput TCR beta sequencing to assess whether each TCR beta V gene segment acted as functional or pseudogenic. Alongside the repertoire data, information on donor age, sex, ethnicity and CMV serostatus was compiled. A later genetic analysis took genome-wide SNP genotypes for about 55% of the roughly 670 donors and used that subset as a discovery cohort. Every discovery cohort repertoire had been produced on one sequencing platform. Both class I and class II loci were covered by HLA typing, at four-digit resolution. The number of typed donors differed by locus: roughly 620-630 for A, B, C, DRB1 and DQB1; roughly 510 for DQA1; some 610 for DPA1; and roughly 450 for DPB1. Five DR-DQ haplotypes were treated as single units for association and clustering because of strong linkage in the cohort. Among under 450 genotyped donors of the cohort, an average of about 240,000 unique TCR beta nucleotide sequences were sequenced per donor, 15% to 20% of them non-productive.

This clone has more than one count but fewer than ten. Its target antigen remains unknown. It has no much larger one-base neighbor in the sample; base qualities were not kept. The cohort consisted of 600 to 700 healthy bone marrow donors. At the time of sampling, all cohort members were nominally healthy, though unrecorded immune exposures were likely present. The donor was CMV seronegative and belonged to the group of under 400 seronegative cohort members. Every donor gave a peripheral blood sample, and the peripheral blood mononuclear cells from that sample were used for TCR beta sequencing. Genomic DNA was extracted from the blood cell samples with the Qiagen DNeasy Blood Extraction Kit. The library was generated by the immunoSEQ multiplex PCR assay. The multiplex PCR relied on a mix of 60 forward primers for TCR Vbeta segments and 13 reverse primers for TCR Jbeta segments. The CDR3 region of rearranged TCR beta genes was amplified from genomic DNA with a multiplex PCR assay. The Illumina HiSeq System was used to sequence the amplified TCR beta libraries as 87-base-pair reads. Per the original workflow: Across the 500 to 850 repertoires, a later analysis counted tens of millions of unique TCR beta chains, some 11 million of which were shared by at least two donors. To remove PCR and sequencing errors, raw reads were error-corrected and collapsed into unique sequences using a nearest-neighbor algorithm that merged closely related sequences. CDR3 sequences were aligned to IMGT reference sequences to assign V, D and J gene segments. For a sequence to be retained, a match of at least six nucleotides was required to both a V gene segment and a J gene segment. A rearrangement was called productive if the CDR3 had no stop codons and remained in frame with V and J, and every other rearrangement was called non-productive. CDR3 was defined according to IMGT convention as the region running from the second conserved V-encoded cysteine to the conserved J-encoded phenylalanine. Sequences without an unambiguous match to a single V gene segment were excluded from the earlier analysis of 450 to 750 of the donors. An earlier analysis of 587 of the donors called V segments functional above 56.7% productive rearrangements and segregating when the between-donor standard deviation exceeded 5%. To diagnose cytomegalovirus status from the catalog of TCR beta chain sequences, a statistical classification framework was built. V and J gene assignment, in a later analysis, came from comparing TCR nucleotide sequences with IMGT/GENE-DB human TR gene sequences. In a later analysis, CDR3 sequences and most-parsimonious VDJ recombination scenarios were assigned using the TCRdist pipeline. A later analysis defined each TCR beta chain by its CDR3 amino acid sequence plus V-gene family, and excluded reads lacking a unique V-gene family. As a way to deal with suspected cross-contamination and a sequencing artifact, a later analysis dropped 450 to 600 nucleotide sequences that were highly shared and had low generation probability. In a later analysis, a clonal expansion index for each public chain was calculated from normalized within-repertoire ranks of inferred template counts. In a later analysis, generation probabilities were computed with a VDJ recombination model fitted to out-of-frame rearrangements, and the resulting probabilities were checked against IGoR. A later analysis scored TCR-TCR, TCR-HLA and TCR-CMV co-occurrence with hypergeometric tests, applying a repertoire-size bias correction to TCR pairs. In a later analysis, false discovery rates were estimated by permuting HLA or CMV assignments 20 times. In a later analysis, co-occurring TCRs were grouped using DBSCAN, and TCRdist sequence similarity was added for clustering within HLA-allele-positive subsets. Co-occurrence clustering excluded repertoires with fewer than 30,000 or more than 120,000 public chains, plus five with anomalous nucleotide sharing. Here the immuneACCESS table is served through TCRdb, limited to in-frame sequences with V and J called. Missing clones are a known gap in these copies; in checked studies unresolved V genes cover under half, and the rest lacks a known reason. Clonal size and the V and J genes are those of that table, whereas D and trimming came from the DNA. In this sample the table shows approximately 150,000 clones, about a tenth of which occur a single time. Around 1.9% of the sample lies in the top ten.

Study-level results and caveats: Broadly in line with IMGT annotations, most TCR beta V segments showed up in productive rearrangements about 87% or about 30% of the time in an earlier analysis of several hundred of the donors. Sequencing depth was assumed to be roughly uniform across donors in the presence/absence analyses, though that assumption may not hold. In a later analysis, HLA-associated TCR beta chains were found to be more clonally expanded and to have lower generation probabilities than equally common non-associated chains. In a later genetic analysis, fewer N-insertions in productive TCRs were reported among donors in an Asian-associated ancestry cluster than the approximately 670-donor mean. This cohort had only TCR beta chains sequenced, and the lack of alpha or paired-chain data limited which features could be detected. The classifier was reported to diagnose cytomegalovirus status with high specificity and sensitivity in both the original cohort and the validation cohort. Because counts were too low, 15 to 20 rarely observed V segments, including chromosome 9 orphons, were excluded from the earlier analysis of 500 to 700 of the donors. The 87-base-pair reads could not distinguish some IMGT-functional V segments, including TRBV6-2 and TRBV6-3, so those segments were excluded. In a later analysis, more than 15,000 TCR beta sequences were associated with specific HLA alleles at a false discovery rate of 0.05. A later analysis found that TCR association rates varied across HLA loci, with DRB1 alleles showing the most associated TCRs and HLA-C alleles the fewest. The only immune exposure information available for the cohort was CMV serostatus. Because HLA typing was missing for some donors at each locus, association tests included only the typed subset. A cluster of highly shared sequence variants was judged likely to represent a technical artifact of the sequencing pipeline. Correlated functional status among segregating V segments might reflect linkage disequilibrium, but an unknown experimental factor could not be ruled out. When HLA alleles, especially DR and DQ, strongly co-occurred, attributing TCR associations to individual alleles was difficult. Several of the top co-occurrence clusters appeared to be linked to parvovirus B19, influenza, CMV and Epstein-Barr virus, according to a later analysis. It was suggested by the authors that the approach could potentially be generalized to other disease states and immunological phenotypes. In the study, 150 to 200 TCR beta chains were listed as associated with cytomegalovirus. In vitro tests confirmed that three of the cytomegalovirus-associated TCR beta chains recognize cytomegalovirus antigens. According to a later analysis, most CMV-associated TCR beta chains appeared to be HLA-restricted, and the HLA associations seemed to be driven largely by CMV exposure. Most TCR sequences were observed very rarely across donors, whereas some public TCRs were present in many individuals. In a later genetic analysis, a missense DCLRE1C variant was associated with V-gene and J-gene trimming of TCR beta chains, and the association was replicated in an independent cohort. A further reported finding was that TCR beta sequences accurately predicted the HLA-A and HLA-B alleles for most subjects in the first cohort.

CDR1 and CDR2 (SGHTA, FQGTGA) derive from the germline V gene. The CDR3 contains 15 residues, cysteine and phenylalanine counted. The kept DNA is CDR3 alone, 45 bases in frame from the first base. V ends up 8 bases short and J 2 bases short, with an unmatched junction base count of 6. This TCR was recovered from a male donor in good health and CMV-seronegative. The sample consisted of PBMCs. The chain was built from TRBV7-3 and TRBJ2-2; TRBD1 matches 9 bases in the middle. The nucleotide sequence reads TGTGCCAGCTCGGGACAGGGAACAAACACCGGGGAGCTGTTTTTT. Protein translation: CASSGQGTNTGELFF.